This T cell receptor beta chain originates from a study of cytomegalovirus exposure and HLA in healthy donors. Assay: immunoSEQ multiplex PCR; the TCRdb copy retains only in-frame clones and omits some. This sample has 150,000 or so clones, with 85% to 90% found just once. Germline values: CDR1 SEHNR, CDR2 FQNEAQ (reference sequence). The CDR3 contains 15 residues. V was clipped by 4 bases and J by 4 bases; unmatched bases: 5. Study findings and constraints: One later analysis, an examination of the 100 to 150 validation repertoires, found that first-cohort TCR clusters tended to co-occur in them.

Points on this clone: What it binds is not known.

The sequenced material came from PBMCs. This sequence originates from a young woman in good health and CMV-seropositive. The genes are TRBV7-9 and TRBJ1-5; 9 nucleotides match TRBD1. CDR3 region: CASSSPGTGNQPQHF. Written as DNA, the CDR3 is TGTGCCAGCAGCTCACCCGGGACAGGGAATCAGCCCCAGCATTTT.